The 29 T cell receptor beta chains below were found in one sample sequenced in a study of vaccination and CD4 T cells after COVID-19. Their recognized antigens are unknown. Indicated treatment: roughly 11-day PBMC culture with coronavirus spike peptide pools or control peptides (ViraFEST assay). Oncomine TCR Beta short-read sequencing was applied to DNA from cultured CD4+ T cells. From the PCR reads, TCRdb called clonotypes with MiXCR, one entry per CDR3 protein. The sample contains about 7,800 distinct CDR3 sequences, roughly 50% of which appear only once. Sequencing was carried out using CD4+ T cells from blood, cultured in vitro. The source is a human donor who had recovered from COVID-19.

This clonotype was observed a few times. The chain recombines TRBV2 with TRBJ1-2; a weak D match, TRBD1 (6 bases). Germline lookup yields CDR1 SNHLY and CDR2 FYNNEI. The ends were cut back, 7 bases at V and 4 bases at J, with 13 bases in the middle. CDR3 length: 13 residues. CDR3 bases: TGTGCCAGCACGGGGGGCCTTACCTATGGCTACACCTTC. It codes for CASTGGLTYGYTF.

The chain uses TRBV28 and TRBJ2-7; D is possibly TRBD1 or TRBD2 (5 bases each). This CDR3 region has 15 residues. V lost 6 bases to trimming and J lost 4 bases, with 19 bases between them. Germline assignment: CDR1 MDHEN and CDR2 SYDVKM. CDR3 region: CASRPVGTGYYEQYF. In DNA form, the CDR3 reads TGTGCCAGCAGACCGGTAGGGACGGGGTATTACGAGCAGTACTTC.

This clonotype was counted once. The rearrangement links TRBV6-1 to TRBJ2-3; D possibly corresponds to TRBD1 (6 bases). Trimming shortened V by 8 bases and J by 5 bases, and 14 bases separated the two germline ends. CDR1 is MNHNS, CDR2 SASEGT, per germline. The CDR3 has 13 residues. The chain's CDR3 is CASYHRAGDTQYF. Written as DNA, the CDR3 is TGTGCCAGCTACCACAGGGCCGGAGATACGCAGTATTTT.

The rearrangement uses TRBV10-3 and TRBJ1-2; D is perhaps TRBD1 (6 bases). The germline V gene has CDR1 ENHRY and CDR2 SYGVKD. CDR3 size: 13 residues. V was cut by 3 bases and J by 3 bases, with 8 bases left in between. CDR3 protein: CAISDRGDYGYTF. The CDR3, as DNA: TGTGCCATCAGTGACAGGGGCGACTATGGCTACACCTTC.

This clonotype is medium-sized (0.01 to 0.1%). The genes are TRBV12-3 or TRBV12-4 and TRBJ1-1, with no clear D. The CDR3 sequence is 13 residues long. V dropped 3 bases and J dropped 3 bases, with 8 bases sitting between them. DNA of the CDR3: TGTGCCAGCAGTTTCCGTCGGTACACTGAAGCTTTCTTT. Protein: CASSFRRYTEAFF.

The J gene is TRBJ1-3, the V gene TRBV2, with D hard to call. This CDR3 spans 14 amino acids. The V end was cut by 6 bases, the J end by 4 bases, with 13 bases between. CDR1 and CDR2 from the germline V gene are SNHLY and FYNNEI. The CDR3 DNA is TGTGCCAGCAGCAATAGCGCGGGGGGAAACACCATATATTTT. Protein product: CASSNSAGGNTIYF.

The chain recombines TRBV6-4 with TRBJ2-5; D remains unclear. Trimming pared 0 bases from V and 5 bases from J, leaving 13 bases between. Germline CDR1 reads MRHNA; CDR2 reads SNTAGT. The CDR3 runs to 15 residues. The CDR3: CASSDSPQVGETQYF. CDR3 nucleotides: TGTGCCAGCAGTGACTCGCCTCAGGTGGGGGAGACCCAGTACTTC.

This chain links TRBV5-1 with TRBJ2-3, with 8 nucleotides matching TRBD1. This CDR3 comprises 14 residues. Per germline, CDR1 SGHRS and CDR2 YFSETQ. V was pared by 0 bases and J by 4 bases, with 1 base of the junction left unmatched. CDR3 coding DNA: TGCGCCAGCAGCTTGGCAGGGGGCGCAGATACGCAGTATTTT. Translated: CASSLAGGADTQYF.

This sequence joins TRBV10-3 and TRBJ1-5; a possible D gene is TRBD1 (5 bases). Germline values: CDR1 ENHRY, CDR2 SYGVKD. CDR3 length: 14 amino acids. V dropped 5 bases and J dropped 3 bases, with 11 bases sitting between them. The CDR3 here is CAISQGLNNQPQHF. The CDR3 region has the DNA TGTGCCATCAGTCAGGGATTGAACAATCAGCCCCAGCATTTT.

The rearrangement joins TRBV27 to TRBJ2-1; D might be TRBD2 (7 bases). In germline, CDR1 is MNHEY, CDR2 SMNVEV (reference sequence). V was trimmed by 3 bases and J by 5 bases, leaving 11 bases between them. The CDR3 totals 14 residues. CDR3 loop: CASSLGGRNNEQFF. The DNA of the CDR3 is TGTGCCAGCAGTTTGGGGGGGCGGAACAATGAGCAGTTCTTC.

This clonotype was seen more than once but under ten times. The rearrangement joins TRBV6-1 to TRBJ1-3, with a tentative D call TRBD1 (5 bases). This CDR3 comprises 13 residues. The ends were cut back, 10 bases at V and 0 bases at J, with 10 bases in the middle. Germline lookup yields CDR1 MNHNS and CDR2 SASEGT. The chain's CDR3 is CATGGGSGNTIYF. CDR3 nucleotide sequence: TGTGCCACCGGGGGTGGCTCTGGAAACACCATATATTTT.

The rearrangement uses TRBV20-1 and TRBJ2-7, with 9 nucleotides matching TRBD1. CDR3 length: 13 residues. The V gene's germline CDR1 is DFQATT and CDR2 SNEGSKA (reference sequence). V trimming: 1 base; J trimming: 4 bases; junction bases outside the gene matches: 2. CDR3 sequence (DNA): TGCAGTGCTAGAGGAGACAGGGGGTACGAGCAGTACTTC. As protein: CSARGDRGYEQYF.

This clonotype turned up a few times. This rearrangement joins TRBV5-1 to TRBJ1-1; D is unclear. Germline CDR1 is SGHRS and CDR2 is YFSETQ. The CDR3 is 13 residues long. The ends were cut back, 3 bases at V and 1 base at J, with 7 bases in the middle. CDR3 region: CASSSDGNTEAFF. The CDR3 bases are TGCGCCAGCAGCTCGGACGGGAACACTGAAGCTTTCTTT. Based on the CDR3 plus reference TRBV5-1 and TRBJ1-1, the full variable domain is KAGVTQTPRYLIKTRGQQVTLSCSPISGHRSVSWYQQTPGQGLQFLFEYFSETQRNKGNFPGRFSGRQFSNSRSEMNVSTLELGDSALYLCASSSDGNTEAFFGQGTRLTVV.

V is TRBV15 and J is TRBJ1-2; D ambiguous. V lost 0 bases, J lost 0 bases, and 14 bases lay in between. CDR3 length equals 17 residues. The germline V gene encodes CDR1 LNHNV and CDR2 YYDKDF (reference sequence). As DNA, the CDR3 is TGTGCCACCAGCAGAGATGCGGCGAGAAAAGCTAACTATGGCTACACCTTC. Protein: CATSRDAARKANYGYTF.

The J gene is TRBJ2-7, the V gene TRBV20-1; 10 nucleotides agree with TRBD2. Germline V CDR1 and CDR2: DFQATT, SNEGSKA (reference sequence). After removal of 1 base from V and 5 bases from J, the junction contained 8 bases not matched to a gene. This CDR3 is 15 amino acids long. CDR3 loop: CSARVLAGVMHEQYF. In DNA form, the CDR3 reads TGCAGTGCTAGAGTTCTAGCGGGAGTAATGCACGAGCAGTACTTC.

This chain connects TRBV15 to TRBJ1-6, with a possible D match to TRBD1 (6 bases). V was clipped by 5 bases and J by 6 bases, with 8 bases between them. The CDR3 sequence is 13 residues long. Germline CDR1 and CDR2: LNHNV and YYDKDF (reference sequence). The CDR3 here is CATSGQLNSPLHF. As DNA, the CDR3 is TGTGCCACCAGCGGACAGCTTAATTCACCCCTCCACTTT.

J is TRBJ1-2 and V is TRBV7-9; 9 nucleotides match TRBD1. The CDR3 is made up of 15 amino acids. The V gene end was trimmed by 8 bases and the J gene end by 3 bases; junction bases not matched to a gene: 10. CDR1 and CDR2 (germline): SEHNR, FQNEAQ (reference sequence). CDR3 sequence reads: CASQPTDRGYYGYTF. The CDR3 DNA reads as TGTGCCAGCCAGCCCACCGACAGGGGGTACTATGGCTACACCTTC. Full variable domain (outside the CDR3, taken from reference TRBV7-9 and TRBJ1-2): DTGVSQNPRHKITKRGQNVTFRCDPISEHNRLYWYRQTLGQGPEFLTYFQNEAQLEKSRLLSDRFSAERPKGSFSTLEIQRTEQGDSAMYLCASQPTDRGYYGYTFGSGTRLTVV.

The chain joins TRBV7-8 to TRBJ1-1; maybe TRBD1 (6 bases). The CDR3 loop spans 15 amino acids. V lost 1 base and J lost 1, with 10 bases in between. Germline CDR1 is SGHVS and CDR2 is FQNEAQ. CDR3 loop: CASSLEDRKNTEAFF. DNA of the CDR3: TGTGCCAGCAGCTTAGAGGACAGAAAGAACACTGAAGCTTTCTTT.

A few counts support this clonotype. This chain links TRBV6-5 with TRBJ1-6; D may be TRBD1 (6 bases). The germline CDR1 and CDR2 sequences are MNHEY and SVGAGI. The V and J ends lost 0 bases and 8 bases respectively, with 20 bases between them. The CDR3 contains 18 residues. The CDR3, as DNA: TGTGCCAGCAGTTACTCGAGTCCAGGCAGGGGAGTGCATTCACCCCTCCACTTT. It is translated as CASSYSSPGRGVHSPLHF.

This clonotype has a handful of counts. This rearrangement joins TRBV5-1 to TRBJ1-2; TRBD1 aligns across 8 bases. The CDR3 has 17 amino acids. Germline CDR1 reads SGHRS; CDR2 reads YFSETQ. V trimming: 0 bases; J trimming: 3 bases; junction bases outside the gene matches: 10. The DNA of the CDR3 is TGCGCCAGCAGCTTGGTGCCGGGACAGGAGGCGGACTATGGCTACACCTTC. This translates into CASSLVPGQEADYGYTF.

The chain couples TRBV21-1 to TRBJ2-2; TRBD1 is the table's D call, not checked against the DNA. TRBV21-1 is assigned pseudogene status. The CDR3 has 19 residues. CDR3: CASSKDGGSSAKNTGELFF. CDR3 nucleotide sequence: TGTGCCAGCAGCAAAGACGGGGGTAGTAGTGCTAAGAACACCGGGGAGCTGTTTTTT.

The V and J genes are TRBV24-1 and TRBJ2-1; no definite D call. The CDR3 contains 14 residues. Germline values: CDR1 KGHDR, CDR2 SFDVKD. Trimming removed 4 bases at V and 6 bases at J, with 12 bases between. The CDR3 nucleotides read TGTGCCACCAGTGAGGCTAGATTTGTCAATGAGCAGTTCTTC. Protein product: CATSEARFVNEQFF.

The rearrangement uses TRBV28 and TRBJ1-5; no clear D. Looked up from germline, CDR1 is MDHEN and CDR2 is SYDVKM. The V and J ends lost 5 bases and 7 bases respectively, with 12 bases between them. The CDR3 runs to 13 residues. Here the CDR3 reads CASSPGNSQPQHF. CDR3 in DNA: TGTGCCAGCAGTCCGGGTAATAGCCAGCCCCAGCATTTT. The full variable domain, completed using reference TRBV28 and TRBJ1-5, is DVKVTQSSRYLVKRTGEKVFLECVQDMDHENMFWYRQDPGLGLRLIYFSYDVKMKEKGDIPEGYSVSREKKERFSLILESASTNQTSMYLCASSPGNSQPQHFGDGTRLSIL.

The chain joins TRBV6-5 to TRBJ2-7; no clear D gene. The CDR3 contains 15 residues. Germline V lookup: CDR1 MNHEY, CDR2 SVGAGI. Trimming removed 2 bases at V and 4 bases at J, with 15 bases between. CDR3 DNA sequence: TGTGCCAGCAGTTACAGTGATGGAAGAGAGTACGAGCAGTACTTC. Its translation: CASSYSDGREYEQYF.

This rearrangement joins TRBV11-2 to TRBJ1-6; a possible D gene is TRBD1 (5 bases). CDR3 size: 16 residues. Trimming took 7 bases from V and 6 from J, leaving 19 bases between them. CDR1 is SGHAT, CDR2 FQNNGV, per germline. Written as DNA, the CDR3 is TGTGCCAGCACCTCCCCTCGGGGGAACCCTAATTCACCCCTCCACTTT. Amino acids: CASTSPRGNPNSPLHF.

This clonotype has a single count. The CDR3 loop reads CASSQVAGGAGYTF. Here the CDR3 DNA reads TGTGCCAGCAGCCAAGTAGCGGGGGGGGCTGGCTACACCTTC. The chain combines TRBV3-1 with TRBJ1-2; a possible D gene is TRBD1 (6 bases). V shed 1 base and J shed 7 bases, with 13 bases lying between them. CDR1 and CDR2 from the germline V gene are LGHDT and YNNKEL (reference sequence). The CDR3 totals 14 residues. Full variable domain (rest looked up from reference TRBV3-1 and TRBJ1-2): DTAVSQTPKYLVTQMGNDKSIKCEQNLGHDTMYWYKQDSKKFLKIMFSYNNKELIINETVPNRFSPKSPDKAHLNLHINSLELGDSAVYFCASSQVAGGAGYTFGSGTRLTVV.

The chain couples TRBV28 to TRBJ1-3; perhaps TRBD1 as D (6 bases). This CDR3 comprises 14 residues. The germline CDR1 and CDR2 sequences are MDHEN and SYDVKM. V gave up 8 bases and J gave up 4 bases, with 15 bases separating them. CDR3 loop: CASAAGAEGNTIYF. As DNA, the CDR3 is TGTGCCAGCGCGGCGGGGGCCGAAGGAAACACCATATATTTT.

V usage is TRBV5-1 and J usage is TRBJ2-1; possible D gene TRBD2, 6 bases. V gave up 3 bases and J gave up 8 bases, with 21 bases separating them. The CDR3 runs 16 residues. Germline assignment: CDR1 SGHRS and CDR2 YFSETQ. In DNA form, the CDR3 reads TGCGCCAGCAGCTCGACTTTGAGGGCGGGGATTGATGAGCAGTTCTTC. Residues: CASSSTLRAGIDEQFF.

This rearrangement joins TRBV7-2 to TRBJ1-5; D unresolved. CDR1 and CDR2 (germline): SGHTA, FQGNSA. Trimming left V 2 bases short and J 7 bases short, with 6 bases between. CDR3 length equals 12 residues. As DNA, the CDR3 is TGTGCCAGCAGCTTACCAGGCCAGCCCCAGCATTTT. Translation: CASSLPGQPQHF.